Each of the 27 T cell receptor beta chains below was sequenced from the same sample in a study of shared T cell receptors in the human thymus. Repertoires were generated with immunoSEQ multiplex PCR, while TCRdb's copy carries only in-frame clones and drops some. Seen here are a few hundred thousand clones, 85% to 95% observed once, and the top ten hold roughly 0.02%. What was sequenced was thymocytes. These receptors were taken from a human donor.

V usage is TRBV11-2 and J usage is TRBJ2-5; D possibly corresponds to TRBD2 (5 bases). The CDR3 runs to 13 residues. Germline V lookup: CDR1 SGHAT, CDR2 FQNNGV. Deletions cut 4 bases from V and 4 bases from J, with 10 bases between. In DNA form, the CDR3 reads TGTGCCAGCAGCTCGACGGCGGGAGAGACCCAGTACTTC. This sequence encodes CASSSTAGETQYF.

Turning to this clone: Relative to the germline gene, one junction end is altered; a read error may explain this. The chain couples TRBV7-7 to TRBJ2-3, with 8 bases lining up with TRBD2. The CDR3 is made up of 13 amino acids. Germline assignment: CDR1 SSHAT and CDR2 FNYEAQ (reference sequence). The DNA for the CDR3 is TGTGCTAGCAGTTCGAGCGGGAGAGATACGCAGTATTTT. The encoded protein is CASSSSGRDTQYF.

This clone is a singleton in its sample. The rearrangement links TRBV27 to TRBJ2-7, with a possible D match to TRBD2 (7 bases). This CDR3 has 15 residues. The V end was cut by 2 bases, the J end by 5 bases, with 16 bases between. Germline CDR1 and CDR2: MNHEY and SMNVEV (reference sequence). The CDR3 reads CASSLSVGGAHEQYF. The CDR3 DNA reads TGTGCCAGCAGTTTAAGCGTTGGGGGGGCCCACGAGCAGTACTTC.

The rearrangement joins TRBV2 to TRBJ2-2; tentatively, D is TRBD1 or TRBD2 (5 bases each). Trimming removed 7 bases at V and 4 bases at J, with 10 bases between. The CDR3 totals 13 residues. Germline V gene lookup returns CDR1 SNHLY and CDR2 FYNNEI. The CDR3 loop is CASTGTATGELFF. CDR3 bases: TGTGCCAGCACAGGGACCGCCACCGGGGAGCTGTTTTTT. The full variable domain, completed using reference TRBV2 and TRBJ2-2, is EPEVTQTPSHQVTQMGQEVILRCVPISNHLYFYWYRQILGQKVEFLVSFYNNEISEKSEIFDDQFSVERPDGSNFTLKIRSTKLEDSAMYFCASTGTATGELFFGEGSRLTVL.

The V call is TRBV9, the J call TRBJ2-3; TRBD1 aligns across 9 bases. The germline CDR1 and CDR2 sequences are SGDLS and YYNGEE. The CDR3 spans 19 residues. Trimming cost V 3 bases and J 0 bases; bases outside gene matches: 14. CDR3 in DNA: TGTGCCAGCAGCGGATCCCAACCCCGGGACAGGGATAGCACAGATACGCAGTATTTT. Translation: CASSGSQPRDRDSTDTQYF. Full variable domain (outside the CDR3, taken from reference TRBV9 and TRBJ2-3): DSGVTQTPKHLITATGQRVTLRCSPRSGDLSVYWYQQSLDQGLQFLIQYYNGEERAKGNILERFSAQQFPDLHSELNLSSLELGDSALYFCASSGSQPRDRDSTDTQYFGPGTRLTVL.

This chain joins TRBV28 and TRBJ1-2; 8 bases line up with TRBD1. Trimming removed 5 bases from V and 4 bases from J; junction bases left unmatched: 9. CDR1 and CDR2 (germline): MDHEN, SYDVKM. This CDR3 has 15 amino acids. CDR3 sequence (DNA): TGTGCCAGCAGTACCTTGGACAGGGAAAGCTATGGCTACACCTTC. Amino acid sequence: CASSTLDRESYGYTF.

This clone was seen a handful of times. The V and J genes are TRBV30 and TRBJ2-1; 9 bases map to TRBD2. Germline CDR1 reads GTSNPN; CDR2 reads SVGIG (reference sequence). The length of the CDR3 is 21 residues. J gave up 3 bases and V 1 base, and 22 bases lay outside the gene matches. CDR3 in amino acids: CAWSDVGPSGMDRINYNEQFF. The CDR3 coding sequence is TGTGCCTGGAGTGATGTGGGGCCTAGCGGGATGGACCGGATAAACTACAATGAGCAGTTCTTC.

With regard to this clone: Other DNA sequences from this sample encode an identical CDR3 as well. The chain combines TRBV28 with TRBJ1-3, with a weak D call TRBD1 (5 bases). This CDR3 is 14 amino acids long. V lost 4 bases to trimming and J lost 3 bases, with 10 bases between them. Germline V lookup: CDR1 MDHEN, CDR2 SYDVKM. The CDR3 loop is CASSSGGSGNTIYF. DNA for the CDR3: TGTGCCAGCAGTTCCGGGGGGAGTGGAAACACCATATATTTT.

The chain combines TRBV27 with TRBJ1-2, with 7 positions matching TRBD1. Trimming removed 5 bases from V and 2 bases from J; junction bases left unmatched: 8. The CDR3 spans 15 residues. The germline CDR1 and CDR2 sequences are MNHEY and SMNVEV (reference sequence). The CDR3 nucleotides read TGTGCCAGCAGTCGTCGACAGGGTCCCAACTATGGCTACACCTTC. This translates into CASSRRQGPNYGYTF.

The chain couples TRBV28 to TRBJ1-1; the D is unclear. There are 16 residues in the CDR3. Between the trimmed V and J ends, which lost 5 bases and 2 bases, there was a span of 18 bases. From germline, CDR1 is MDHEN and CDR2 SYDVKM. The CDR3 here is CASSPLGLTTNTEAFF. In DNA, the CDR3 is TGTGCCAGCAGTCCCTTAGGGCTAACCACTAACACTGAAGCTTTCTTT.

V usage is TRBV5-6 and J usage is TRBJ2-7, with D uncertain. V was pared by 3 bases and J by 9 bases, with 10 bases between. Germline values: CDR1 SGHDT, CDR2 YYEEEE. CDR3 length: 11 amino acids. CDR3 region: CASSSNERQYF. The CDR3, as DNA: TGTGCCAGCAGCTCGAACGAGAGGCAGTACTTC.

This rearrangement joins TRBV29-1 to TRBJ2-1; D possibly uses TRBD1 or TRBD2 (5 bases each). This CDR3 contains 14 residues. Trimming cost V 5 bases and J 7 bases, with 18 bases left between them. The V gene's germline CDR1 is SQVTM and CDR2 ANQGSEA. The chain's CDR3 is CSVLLGTALNEQFF. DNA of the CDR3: TGCAGCGTTCTCCTCGGGACCGCACTAAATGAGCAGTTCTTC.

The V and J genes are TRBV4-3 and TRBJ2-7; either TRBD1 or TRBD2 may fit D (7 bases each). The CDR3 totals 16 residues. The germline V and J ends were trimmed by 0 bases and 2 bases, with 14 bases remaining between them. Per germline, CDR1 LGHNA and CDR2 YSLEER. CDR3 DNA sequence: TGCGCCAGCAGCCAAGATATGGGGAGGGGGCCCTACGAGCAGTACTTC. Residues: CASSQDMGRGPYEQYF.

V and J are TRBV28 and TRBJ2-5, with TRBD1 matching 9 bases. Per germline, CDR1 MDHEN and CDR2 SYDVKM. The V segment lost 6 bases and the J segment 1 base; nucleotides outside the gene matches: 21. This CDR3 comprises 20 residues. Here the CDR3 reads CASSPCIQGASRRPQETQYF. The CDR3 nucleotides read TGTGCCAGCAGCCCCTGCATACAGGGGGCGTCCCGACGACCCCAAGAGACCCAGTACTTC.

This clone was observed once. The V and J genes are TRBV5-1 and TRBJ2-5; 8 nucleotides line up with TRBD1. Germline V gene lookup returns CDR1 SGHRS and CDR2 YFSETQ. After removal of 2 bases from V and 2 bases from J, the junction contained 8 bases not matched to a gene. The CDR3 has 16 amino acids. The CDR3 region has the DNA TGCGCCAGCAGCTTTAAATACAGGGGGACTCAAGAGACCCAGTACTTC. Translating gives CASSFKYRGTQETQYF.

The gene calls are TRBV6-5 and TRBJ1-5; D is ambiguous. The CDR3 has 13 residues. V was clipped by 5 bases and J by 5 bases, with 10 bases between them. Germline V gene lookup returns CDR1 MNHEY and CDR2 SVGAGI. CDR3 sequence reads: CASSRSSDQPQHF. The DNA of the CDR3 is TGTGCCAGCAGTCGTAGTTCGGATCAGCCCCAGCATTTT.

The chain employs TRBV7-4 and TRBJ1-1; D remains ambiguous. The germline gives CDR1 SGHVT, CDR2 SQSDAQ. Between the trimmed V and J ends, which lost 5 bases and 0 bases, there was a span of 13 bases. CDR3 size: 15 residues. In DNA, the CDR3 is TGTGCCAGCAGCCCGGGTGCCGGGGTGAACACTGAAGCTTTCTTT. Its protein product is CASSPGAGVNTEAFF.

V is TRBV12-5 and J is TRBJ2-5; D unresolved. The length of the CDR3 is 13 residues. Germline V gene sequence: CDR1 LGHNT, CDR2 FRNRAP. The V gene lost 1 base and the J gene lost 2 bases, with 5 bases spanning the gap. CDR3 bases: TGTGCTAGTGGTTTGGGGACGCAAGAGACCCAGTACTTC. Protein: CASGLGTQETQYF.

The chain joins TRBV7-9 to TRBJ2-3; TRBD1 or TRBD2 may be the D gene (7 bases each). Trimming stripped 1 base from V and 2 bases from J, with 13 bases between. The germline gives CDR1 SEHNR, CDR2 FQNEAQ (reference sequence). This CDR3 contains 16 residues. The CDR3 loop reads CASSLGEGATTDTQYF. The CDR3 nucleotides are TGTGCCAGCAGCTTAGGGGAGGGGGCGACCACAGATACGCAGTATTTT.

In nucleotides, the CDR3 is TGTGCTAGTGGTTTGACGTCGACAGGGGGGGAAGAGACCCAGTACTTC. Amino acids: CASGLTSTGGEETQYF. The V gene is TRBV12-5, the J gene TRBJ2-5; TRBD1 matches at 9 bases. This CDR3 has 16 amino acids. J gave up 3 bases and V 2 bases, and 7 bases lay outside the gene matches. Per germline, CDR1 LGHNT and CDR2 FRNRAP.

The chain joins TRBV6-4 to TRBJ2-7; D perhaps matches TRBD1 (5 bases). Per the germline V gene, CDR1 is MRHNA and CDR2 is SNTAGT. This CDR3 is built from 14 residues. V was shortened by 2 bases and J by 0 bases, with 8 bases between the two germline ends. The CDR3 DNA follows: TGTGCCAGCAGTGACAGGGGTCCCTCCTACGAGCAGTACTTC. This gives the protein CASSDRGPSYEQYF.

The DNA for the CDR3 is TGTGCCAGCAGCTTGGCTCCCTTTCAGGACGAGCAGTACTTC. Translation: CASSLAPFQDEQYF. This sequence joins TRBV5-6 and TRBJ2-7; D is unresolved. CDR1 is SGHDT, CDR2 YYEEEE, per germline. V lost 0 bases and J 5 bases, leaving 12 bases between the germline ends. The length of the CDR3 is 14 residues.

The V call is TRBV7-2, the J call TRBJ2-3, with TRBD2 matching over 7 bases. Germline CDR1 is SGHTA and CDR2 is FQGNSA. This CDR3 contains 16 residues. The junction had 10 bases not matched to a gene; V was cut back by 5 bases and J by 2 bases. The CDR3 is CASSGGVKRPTDTQYF. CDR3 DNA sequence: TGTGCCAGCAGCGGGGGGGTCAAGCGGCCCACAGATACGCAGTATTTT.

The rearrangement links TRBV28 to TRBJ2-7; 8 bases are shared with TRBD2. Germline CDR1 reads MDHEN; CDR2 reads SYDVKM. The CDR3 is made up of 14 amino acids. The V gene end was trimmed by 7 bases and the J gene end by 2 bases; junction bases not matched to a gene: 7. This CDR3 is CASTPGTSTYEQYF. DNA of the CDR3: TGTGCCAGCACTCCCGGGACTAGTACCTACGAGCAGTACTTC.

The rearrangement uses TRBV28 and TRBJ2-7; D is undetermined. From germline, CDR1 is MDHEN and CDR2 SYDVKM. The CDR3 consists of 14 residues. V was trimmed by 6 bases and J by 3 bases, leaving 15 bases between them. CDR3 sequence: CASRTAQDLYEQYF. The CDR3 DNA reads TGTGCCAGCAGGACCGCCCAGGACCTCTACGAGCAGTACTTC.

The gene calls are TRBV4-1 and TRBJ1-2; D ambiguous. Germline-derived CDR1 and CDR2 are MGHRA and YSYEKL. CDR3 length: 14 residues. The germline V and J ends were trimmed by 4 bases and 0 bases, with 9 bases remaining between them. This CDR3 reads CASSPQRPNYGYTF. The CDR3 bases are TGCGCCAGCAGCCCTCAGAGACCTAACTATGGCTACACCTTC.

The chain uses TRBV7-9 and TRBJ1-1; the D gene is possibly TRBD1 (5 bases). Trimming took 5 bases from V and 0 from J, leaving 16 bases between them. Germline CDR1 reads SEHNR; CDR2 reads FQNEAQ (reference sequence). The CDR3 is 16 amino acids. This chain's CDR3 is CASSQDQGPLNTEAFF. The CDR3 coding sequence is TGTGCCAGCAGCCAAGATCAGGGTCCATTGAACACTGAAGCTTTCTTT.